This is a list of T cell receptor beta chains from one sample in a study of T cell repertoires in cytomegalovirus infection. Antigens of these TCRs are unknown. MiXCR, applied by TCRdb to the reads, yields one record per CDR3 protein. Among 680,000 or so distinct CDR3 sequences listed, around 32% were seen once. Source: cultured PBMCs, taken from culture after CMV antigen stimulation. These receptors came from a human donor in good health (CMV status not recorded). Some clones in this sample may be carry-over from other donors' samples. The CDR3 runs from the conserved cysteine through the conserved F or W. A D gene is named only where the DNA matches it firmly. Part of the rows lack a size; the others show once, few, many or a class for expanded clones.

TGTGCCAGCAGCTTAGCGGGACAGACTCAAGAGACCCAGTACTTC | CASSLAGQTQETQYF | TRBJ2-5 | many | TRBD1 | TRBV11-2
TGTGCCAGCAGCGAAACCGGGACCACTTACAATGAGCAGTTCTTC | CASSETGTTYNEQFF | TRBJ2-1 | - | - | TRBV7-2
TGTGCCAGCAGTTACTCGATTAGCGGGGGGAGCCGCTACTACGAGCAGTACTTC | CASSYSISGGSRYYEQYF | TRBJ2-7 | - | TRBD2 | TRBV6-2/TRBV6-3
TGTGCCAGCAGTCATAGGACAGGGGGTCTTGGAGTCTCCTACGAGCAGTACTTC | CASSHRTGGLGVSYEQYF | TRBJ2-7 | - | TRBD1 | TRBV7-9
TGTGCCAGCAGTGCGACCCGACAGGTTGACGAGCAGTACTTC | CASSATRQVDEQYF | TRBJ2-7 | - | - | TRBV27
TGTGCCACCTCACGGGGGGGGGAGCTGTTTTTT | CATSRGGELFF | TRBJ2-2 | - | - | TRBV6-1
TGCAGTGCCCCAGGGACTAGCGGGAGCAATGAGCAGTTCTTC | CSAPGTSGSNEQFF | TRBJ2-1 | few | TRBD2 | TRBV20-1
TGTGCCAGCAAACGAGACGAGGGATCGAACTCACCCCTCCACTTT | CASKRDEGSNSPLHF | TRBJ1-6 | - | - | TRBV6-1
TGTGCCAGCAGCTTAGAATTGGGACCCGTCCCCTCCAATCAGCCCCAGCATTTT | CASSLELGPVPSNQPQHF | TRBJ1-5 | many | - | TRBV7-4
TGTGCCACCAGTGACCTAGACAGGGCGTTTAGCAATCAGCCCCAGCATTTT | CATSDLDRAFSNQPQHF | TRBJ1-5 | - | TRBD1 | TRBV24-1
TGTGCCAGCAGCTCACGTCACTTCTACGAGCAGTACTTC | CASSSRHFYEQYF | TRBJ2-7 | many | - | TRBV7-2
TGTGCCAGCAGTTTGGGTAGGCGGGACGACGGAGCTTTCTTT | CASSLGRRDDGAFF | TRBJ1-1 | many | - | TRBV12-3/TRBV12-4
TGTGCCAGCAGCCCAGAGGGTACAGGGTCCTATAATTCACCCCTCCACTTT | CASSPEGTGSYNSPLHF | TRBJ1-6 | - | - | TRBV7-9
TGTGCCAGCAGCGACATCATCGGGAACACTGAAGCTTTCTTT | CASSDIIGNTEAFF | TRBJ1-1 | few | - | TRBV28
TGTGCCACCAAGACAGCGAGGGGGGGGGCGAACACTGAAGCTTTCTTT | CATKTARGGANTEAFF | TRBJ1-1 | - | - | TRBV6-5
TGTGCCAGCAGCTTGTCGGGGACAGGGATTTACGAGCAGTACTTC | CASSLSGTGIYEQYF | TRBJ2-7 | - | TRBD1 | TRBV7-9
TGTGCCAGGCTAGCGGACAGCACAGATACGCAGTATTTT | CARLADSTDTQYF | TRBJ2-3 | - | TRBD2 | TRBV27
TGCAGTGCTAGCGTCCCGGGACTAGAGCAGTTCTTC | CSASVPGLEQFF | TRBJ2-1 | - | TRBD2 | TRBV20-1
TGTGCCAGCAGTTTATACGGCCGGGTAGCCTCTGGAAACACCATATATTTT | CASSLYGRVASGNTIYF | TRBJ1-3 | - | - | TRBV27
TGCAGTGCGCTGAGACTAGCGCATAACTACAATGAGCAGTTCTTC | CSALRLAHNYNEQFF | TRBJ2-1 | - | TRBD2 | TRBV20-1
TGTGCCAGCAGCTTAGTCACTTACAGGGGTGGCGAGCAGTACTTC | CASSLVTYRGGEQYF | TRBJ2-7 | few | TRBD1 | TRBV7-8
TGTGCCAGCTCGCCGACTAGCGGAGTGACCTACGAGCAGTACTTC | CASSPTSGVTYEQYF | TRBJ2-7 | few | TRBD2 | TRBV18
TGTGCCAGCAGCTCAACGCCGGGACAGGGAGGGTATCAGCCCCAGCATTTT | CASSSTPGQGGYQPQHF | TRBJ1-5 | many | TRBD1 | TRBV7-8
TGTGCCAGTAGGCGAGAAACAGGGGGCTCTGGAAACACCATATATTTT | CASRRETGGSGNTIYF | TRBJ1-3 | - | TRBD1 | TRBV19
TGTGCCAGCAGTTTGATGGGGGAGCAGTACTTC | CASSLMGEQYF | TRBJ2-7 | few | - | TRBV12-3/TRBV12-4
TGTGCCAGCAGCCCTTGGGCCAGCCGCGACAATGAGCAGTTCTTC | CASSPWASRDNEQFF | TRBJ2-1 | - | - | TRBV11-3
TGTGCCAGCAGCAGACCGGGACAGGGGGCTCCCGGGGAGCTGTTTTTT | CASSRPGQGAPGELFF | TRBJ2-2 | many | TRBD1 | TRBV7-2